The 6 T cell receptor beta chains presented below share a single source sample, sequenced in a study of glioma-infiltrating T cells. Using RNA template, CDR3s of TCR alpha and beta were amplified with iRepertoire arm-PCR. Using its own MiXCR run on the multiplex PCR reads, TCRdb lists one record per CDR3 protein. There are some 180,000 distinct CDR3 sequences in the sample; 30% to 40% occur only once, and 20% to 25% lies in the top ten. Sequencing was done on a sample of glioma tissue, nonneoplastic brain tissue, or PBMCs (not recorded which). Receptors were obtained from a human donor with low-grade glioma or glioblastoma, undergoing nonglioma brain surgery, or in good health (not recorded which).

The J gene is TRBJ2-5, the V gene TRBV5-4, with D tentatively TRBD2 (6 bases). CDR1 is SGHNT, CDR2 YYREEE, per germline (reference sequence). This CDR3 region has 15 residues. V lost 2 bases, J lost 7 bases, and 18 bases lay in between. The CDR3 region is CASSFEGDGSGTQYF. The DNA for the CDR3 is TGTGCCAGCAGCTTTGAAGGGGACGGGAGTGGGACCCAGTACTTC.

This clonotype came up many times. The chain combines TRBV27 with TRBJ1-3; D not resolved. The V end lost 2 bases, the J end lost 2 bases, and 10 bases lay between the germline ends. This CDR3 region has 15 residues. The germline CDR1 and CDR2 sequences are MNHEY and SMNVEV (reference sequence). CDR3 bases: TGTGCCAGCAGTTTACGGGCAGTTACTGGAAACACCATATATTTT. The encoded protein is CASSLRAVTGNTIYF.

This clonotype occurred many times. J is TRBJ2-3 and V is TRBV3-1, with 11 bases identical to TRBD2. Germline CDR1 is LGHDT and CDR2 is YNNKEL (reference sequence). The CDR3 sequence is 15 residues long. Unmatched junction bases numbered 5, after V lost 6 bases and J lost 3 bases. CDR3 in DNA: TGTGCCAGCAGTCCCCTAGCGGGAGGTACAGATACGCAGTATTTT. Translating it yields CASSPLAGGTDTQYF.

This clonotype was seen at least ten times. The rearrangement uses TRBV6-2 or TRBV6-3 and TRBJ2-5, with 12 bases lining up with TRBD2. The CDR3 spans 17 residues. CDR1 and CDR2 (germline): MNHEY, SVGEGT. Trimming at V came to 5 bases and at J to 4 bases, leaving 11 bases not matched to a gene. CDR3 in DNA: TGTGCCAGCAGTCGACCCACTAGCGGGAGGCAACGAGAGACCCAGTACTTC. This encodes CASSRPTSGRQRETQYF.

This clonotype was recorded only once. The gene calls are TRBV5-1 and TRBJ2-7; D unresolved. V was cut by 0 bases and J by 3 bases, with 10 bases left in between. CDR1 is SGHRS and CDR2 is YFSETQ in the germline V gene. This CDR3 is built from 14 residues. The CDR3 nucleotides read TGCGCCAGCAGCTTGGAAGTCGGGTTCTACGAGCAGTACTTC. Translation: CASSLEVGFYEQYF.

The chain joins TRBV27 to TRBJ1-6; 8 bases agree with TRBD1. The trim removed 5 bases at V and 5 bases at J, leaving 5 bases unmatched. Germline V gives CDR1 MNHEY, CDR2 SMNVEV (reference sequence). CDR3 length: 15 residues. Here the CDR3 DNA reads TGTGCCAGCAGTCCTGGACAGGGTAATAATTCACCCCTCCACTTT. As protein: CASSPGQGNNSPLHF.